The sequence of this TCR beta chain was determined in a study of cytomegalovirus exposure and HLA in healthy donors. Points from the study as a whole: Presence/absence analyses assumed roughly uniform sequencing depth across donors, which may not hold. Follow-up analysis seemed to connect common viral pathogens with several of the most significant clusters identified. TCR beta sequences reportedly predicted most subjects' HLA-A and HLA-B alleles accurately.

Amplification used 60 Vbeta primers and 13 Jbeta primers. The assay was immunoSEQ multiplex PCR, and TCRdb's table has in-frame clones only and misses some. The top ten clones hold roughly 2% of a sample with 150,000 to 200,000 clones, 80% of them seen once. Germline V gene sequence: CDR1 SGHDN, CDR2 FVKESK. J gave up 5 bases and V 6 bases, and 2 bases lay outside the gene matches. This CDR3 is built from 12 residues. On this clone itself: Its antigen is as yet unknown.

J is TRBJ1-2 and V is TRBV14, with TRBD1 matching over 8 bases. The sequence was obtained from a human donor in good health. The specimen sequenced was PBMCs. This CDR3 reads CASRNRGYGYTF. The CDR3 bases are TGTGCCAGCAGAAACAGGGGGTATGGCTACACCTTC.